The 17 T cell receptor beta chains listed next were all sequenced from one sample in a study of PD-1 and CTLA-4 blockade in melanoma. This table comes from immunoSEQ multiplex PCR, and its TCRdb copy is limited to in-frame clones, with some not included. Of 15,000 to 20,000 clones listed, 65% to 75% were seen once; the top ten hold 16%. The specimen comprised CD8+ T cells from peripheral blood, sampled before anti-PD-1 treatment. Receptors were obtained from a human donor with melanoma.

The V and J genes are TRBV5-1 and TRBJ2-2; a possible D gene is TRBD1 (6 bases). Trimming shortened V by 6 bases and J by 7 bases, and 19 bases separated the two germline ends. The CDR3 loop spans 15 amino acids. Germline CDR1 is SGHRS and CDR2 is YFSETQ. The CDR3: CASTPSGHAGGELFF. The CDR3 DNA reads TGCGCCAGCACTCCTTCGGGACATGCCGGCGGGGAGCTGTTTTTT.

This clone was seen only once. The chain couples TRBV5-1 to TRBJ2-5; no reliable D call. The V end lost 0 bases, the J end lost 5 bases, and 20 bases lay between the germline ends. Per the germline V gene, CDR1 is SGHRS and CDR2 is YFSETQ. The CDR3 is made up of 17 amino acids. In nucleotides, the CDR3 is TGCGCCAGCAGCTTGGCCGCGGTCGCCCTTCAATTGGAGACCCAGTACTTC. Translated: CASSLAAVALQLETQYF.

The sample holds a few counts of this clone. The chain couples TRBV7-2 to TRBJ2-1, with 7 positions matching TRBD2. The V and J ends lost 1 base and 7 bases, in that order; junction bases with no gene match: 10. Germline V gene lookup returns CDR1 SGHTA and CDR2 FQGNSA. The length of the CDR3 is 16 residues. The chain's CDR3 is CASSLGIAGVRNEQFF. CDR3 sequence (DNA): TGTGCCAGCAGCTTAGGTATTGCGGGAGTGAGGAATGAGCAGTTCTTC.

The CDR3 sequence is CASSPADTPGGELFF. CDR3 sequence (DNA): TGTGCCAGCTCACCAGCGGACACCCCAGGCGGGGAGCTGTTTTTT. This chain links TRBV18 with TRBJ2-2; possibly TRBD1 for D (5 bases). V shed 2 bases and J shed 7 bases, with 14 bases lying between them. Germline CDR1 KGHSH, CDR2 LQKENI. The CDR3 extends over 15 amino acids.

V usage is TRBV2 and J usage is TRBJ2-7; no reliable D call. Per the germline V gene, CDR1 is SNHLY and CDR2 is FYNNEI. The CDR3 length is 10 residues. Trimming took 6 bases from V and 3 from J, leaving 3 bases between them. CDR3 in amino acids: CASRLYEQYF. The CDR3 DNA reads as TGTGCCAGCAGACTCTACGAGCAGTACTTC.

The chain carries TRBV5-1 and TRBJ2-7; D gene ambiguous. The germline V gene has CDR1 SGHRS and CDR2 YFSETQ. Trimming took off 4 bases at V and 0 bases at J, with 17 bases between the two ends. The CDR3 length is 16 residues. The CDR3 loop is CASSQSDSGVSYEQYF. CDR3 nucleotide sequence: TGCGCCAGCAGCCAATCCGATTCTGGAGTCTCCTACGAGCAGTACTTC.

This chain connects TRBV3-1 (or the pseudogene TRBV3-2) to TRBJ2-2, with 9 bases lining up with TRBD2. Germline CDR1 LGHDT, CDR2 YNNKEL (reference sequence). CDR3 length: 18 residues. Losses at the gene ends were 0 bases for V and 3 bases for J; bases not matched to a gene: 8. The CDR3 loop reads CASSQDWDLAGDTGELFF. Written as DNA, the CDR3 is TGTGCCAGCAGCCAAGATTGGGATTTAGCGGGAGACACCGGGGAGCTGTTTTTT.

CDR3 region: CASSPFGTGGNSPLHF. The CDR3 DNA reads TGTGCCAGCAGTCCATTCGGGACAGGGGGTAATTCACCCCTCCACTTT. J is TRBJ1-6 and V is TRBV27, with 11 bases aligning to TRBD1. Germline CDR1 is MNHEY and CDR2 is SMNVEV (reference sequence). V lost 5 bases, J lost 6 bases, and 6 bases stayed unmatched. The CDR3 contains 16 residues.

The chain recombines TRBV11-3 with TRBJ2-1; a possible D gene is TRBD1 (5 bases). The CDR3 is 16 amino acids. Between the trimmed V and J ends, which lost 5 bases and 0 bases, there was a span of 14 bases. Germline loops: CDR1 SGHNT, CDR2 YENEEA. The CDR3 bases are TGTGCCAGCAGCGGCTCTAGGGGAATCTCCTACAATGAGCAGTTCTTC. Translated: CASSGSRGISYNEQFF. Full variable domain (rest looked up from reference TRBV11-3 and TRBJ2-1): EAGVVQSPRYKIIEKKQPVAFWCNPISGHNTLYWYLQNLGQGPELLIRYENEEAVDDSQLPKDRFSAERLKGVDSTLKIQPAELGDSAVYLCASSGSRGISYNEQFFGPGTRLTVL.

The V gene is TRBV3-1 (or the pseudogene TRBV3-2), the J gene TRBJ1-2, with 7 bases that match TRBD1. Germline assignment: CDR1 LGHDT and CDR2 YNNKEL (reference sequence). This CDR3 spans 14 amino acids. V dropped 8 bases and J dropped 5; count of bases not matched to a gene: 11. The CDR3 sequence: CASSTPGTAYGYTF. CDR3 nucleotides: TGTGCCAGCTCTACCCCCGGGACAGCGTATGGCTACACCTTC.

The J gene is TRBJ2-3, the V gene TRBV27; D remains ambiguous. The CDR3 runs 15 residues. CDR1 is MNHEY, CDR2 SMNVEV, per germline (reference sequence). V shed 9 bases and J shed 1 base, with 17 bases lying between them. The CDR3 nucleotides read TGTGCCAGTTCCCAACCGGGTCTTGGCACAGATACGCAGTATTTT. Translation gives CASSQPGLGTDTQYF.

The rearrangement joins TRBV18 to TRBJ2-1; D possibly corresponds to TRBD1 (7 bases). The CDR3 has 17 amino acids. CDR1 KGHSH and CDR2 LQKENI come from the germline V gene. The V end was cut by 0 bases, the J end by 3 bases, with 15 bases between. The CDR3 coding sequence is TGTGCCAGCTCACCACCGTTGAGGCAGGGGGGCTACAATGAGCAGTTCTTC. This translates into CASSPPLRQGGYNEQFF.

The chain joins TRBV30 to TRBJ2-6, with TRBD1 as a possible D gene (6 bases). The V and J ends lost 0 bases and 6 bases respectively, with 15 bases between them. Germline CDR1 reads GTSNPN; CDR2 reads SVGIG (reference sequence). The CDR3 has 16 residues. The CDR3 is CAWSVEWGRAANVLTF. Here the CDR3 DNA reads TGTGCCTGGAGTGTAGAATGGGGGCGTGCGGCCAACGTCCTGACTTTC.

This clone is classed as medium-sized. The J gene is TRBJ1-2, the V gene TRBV7-9; 9 bases map to TRBD1. The junction had 4 bases not matched to a gene; V was cut back by 4 bases and J by 7 bases. In germline, CDR1 is SEHNR, CDR2 FQNEAQ (reference sequence). The CDR3 is 13 residues long. The CDR3 region is CASSSDRGVGYTF. DNA of the CDR3: TGTGCCAGCAGCTCGGACAGGGGTGTTGGCTACACCTTC.

A remark on this clone: The junction departs from the called germline gene at one end, perhaps through a read error. The chain combines TRBV27 with TRBJ1-5, with TRBD1 matching 7 bases. Germline lookup yields CDR1 MNHEY and CDR2 SMNVEV (reference sequence). The CDR3 length is 14 residues. CDR3 nucleotide sequence: TGTGCCAGCAGTTTACGGACAGGCAATCGGCCCCAGCATTTT. Encoded protein: CASSLRTGNRPQHF.

The chain employs TRBV29-1 and TRBJ1-1, with 9 bases lining up with TRBD1. After removal of 3 bases from V and 3 bases from J, the junction contained 5 bases not matched to a gene. CDR3 length equals 14 residues. From germline, CDR1 is SQVTM and CDR2 ANQGSEA. The DNA of the CDR3 is TGCAGCGTTGATCCGGGACAGGGTTACACTGAAGCTTTCTTT. Its protein is CSVDPGQGYTEAFF. Looking up the rest from reference TRBV29-1 and TRBJ1-1 gives the full variable domain: SAVISQKPSRDICQRGTSLTIQCQVDSQVTMMFWYRQQPGQSLTLIATANQGSEATYESGFVIDKFPISRPNLTFSTLTVSNMSPEDSSIYLCSVDPGQGYTEAFFGQGTRLTVV.

CDR3 DNA sequence: TGTGCCACACTCCAAGGGGGGGACGGTGAAGCTTTCTTT. Translation gives CATLQGGDGEAFF. V and J are TRBV25-1 and TRBJ1-1, with D possibly being TRBD1 (6 bases). The germline V gene has CDR1 MGHDK and CDR2 SYGVNS. V was pared by 10 bases and J by 7 bases, with 19 bases between. The CDR3 covers 13 residues.